This T cell receptor (beta chain) was obtained from a study of regulatory T cells in long-lasting Graves disease. Specified time point: newly diagnosed GD, antithyroid drugs for less than 3 months. PBMC-derived RNA was used for the TCR library. Findings and limits, study-wide: Those with persistent disease had in common more public clonotypes (roughly 3,000) than new patients (about 970).

This clonotype was picked up a small number of times. Antigen specificity is unknown. This CDR3 is built from 13 residues. V lost 3 bases and J lost 3, with 9 bases in between. Through Arm-PCR of CDR3 regions and iRepertoire HTBI primers, TCR beta libraries were built. TCRdb analysed the multiplex PCR reads with MiXCR anew, one entry per CDR3 protein. The table lists approximately 560,000 distinct CDR3 sequences, about 16% of them singletons, with around 11% in the top ten. The same sample was also used in a study of T cells in Graves' hyperthyroidism and ophthalmopathy. From that report: Uncontrolled infection, other autoimmune disease, pregnancy or lactation led to exclusion. RT-PCR in the first round (using the HTBI primer set) targeted the TCR CDR3. Most clonotypes expanded in thyroid above 0.001 were likewise present in blood.

The receptor's source is a man younger than 30 with Graves disease. V gene TRBV12-3 or TRBV12-4 combines with J gene TRBJ2-7; TRBD1 is a possible D gene (5 bases). The material sequenced was peripheral blood mononuclear cells (PBMCs), taken at new diagnosis, from a patient treated with antithyroid drugs. The CDR3 coding sequence is TGTGCCAGCAGTTTGGGGCATTACTACGAGCAGTACTTC. Translation gives CASSLGHYYEQYF.